This T cell receptor beta chain originates from a study of T cell responses to AZD1222 COVID-19 vaccine. Clones were read by immunoSEQ multiplex PCR, and TCRdb kept only the in-frame ones, dropping some. In the table there are about 86,000 clones, 88% of which are singletons. Germline lookup yields CDR1 SGDLS and CDR2 YYNGEE. The CDR3 loop spans 15 amino acids. The V segment lost 3 bases and the J segment 1 base; nucleotides outside the gene matches: 5. This TCR derives from an adult who received the AZD1222 COVID-19 vaccine. The starting material was peripheral blood, obtained 28 days after the second AZD1222 dose. The V gene is TRBV9, the J gene TRBJ2-7, with 9 bases matching TRBD1. CDR3 sequence (DNA): TGTGCCAGCAGCGCCCGCGGGACAGGGTCCTACGAGCAGTACTTC. Amino acid sequence: CASSARGTGSYEQYF.